Following are 3 T cell receptor beta chains from one sample sequenced in a study of shared clonotypes between healthy human individuals. Assay used: immunoSEQ multiplex PCR; TCRdb lists only in-frame clones, some missing. The table has 2.3 million or so clones, just over 90% seen once. Sequencing was performed on naive CD4+ T cells from PBMCs. The subset denotes: CD45RA+ positively selected. The receptor source for this set is a man aged 18-30 years in good health. Some clones in this sample may be carry-over from other donors' samples.

The chain employs TRBV5-1 and TRBJ1-3; D is unclear. The CDR3 covers 14 residues. The germline V gene encodes CDR1 SGHRS and CDR2 YFSETQ. The V end lost 2 bases, the J end lost 4 bases, and 10 bases lay between the germline ends. In nucleotides, the CDR3 is TGCGCCAGCAGCTTCGGGTTAGTCGGAAACACCATATATTTT. Amino acid sequence: CASSFGLVGNTIYF.

The chain combines TRBV7-3 with TRBJ2-5; 11 positions match TRBD1. Germline lookup yields CDR1 SGHTA and CDR2 FQGTGA. J was trimmed by 5 bases and V by 4 bases; bases with no gene match: 6. The CDR3 is 15 residues long. In DNA form, the CDR3 reads TGTGCCAGCAGCTCTGGACAGGGGGCTCGGGAGACCCAGTACTTC. Translation: CASSSGQGARETQYF.

The chain links TRBV5-1 to TRBJ2-2; no definite D call. The germline V and J ends were trimmed by 0 bases and 4 bases, with 13 bases remaining between them. Germline CDR1 is SGHRS and CDR2 is YFSETQ. The CDR3 runs to 16 residues. CDR3 in amino acids: CASSLGVMLTTGELFF. In nucleotides, the CDR3 is TGCGCCAGCAGCTTGGGGGTTATGCTAACCACCGGGGAGCTGTTTTTT.